The rows below give T cell receptor beta chains drawn from one sample of a study of blood T cell repertoires in COVID-19. TCRdb's copy holds only in-frame clones and misses some; the assay was immunoSEQ multiplex PCR. The sample contains 150,000 to 200,000 clones, about four fifths of which appear only once. Sequenced input: peripheral blood. These receptors all come from a middle-aged woman with COVID-19, enrolled during active disease. Both conserved end residues are part of each CDR3. D genes are given only for firm matches. The size of a clone is reported for some rows only, either as once, few or many, or as a class for expanded clones.

size	D	J	V	CDR3	DNA
NA	NA	TRBJ1-4	TRBV6-1	CASSERRRAGEKLFF	TGTGCCAGCAGTGAAAGGCGAAGGGCGGGAGAAAAACTGTTTTTT
NA	NA	TRBJ1-6	TRBV5-1	CASSLMANSPLHF	TGCGCCAGCAGCTTGATGGCCAATTCACCCCTCCACTTT
once	NA	TRBJ2-1	TRBV28	CASHRRGEQFF	TGTGCCAGCCACAGGAGGGGTGAGCAGTTCTTC
NA	NA	TRBJ1-4	TRBV12-3/TRBV12-4	CASSFIEGEKLFF	TGTGCCAGCAGTTTTATCGAGGGCGAAAAACTGTTTTTT
NA	NA	TRBJ1-2	TRBV5-1	CASSLPGSYGYTF	TGCGCCAGCAGCTTGCCGGGTTCCTATGGCTACACCTTC
NA	TRBD1	TRBJ2-6	TRBV27	CASRTGGSPGANVLTF	TGTGCCAGCCGAACAGGGGGCTCTCCTGGGGCCAACGTCCTGACTTTC
NA	NA	TRBJ1-1	TRBV11-2	CASSYVQGGAFF	TGTGCCAGCAGCTACGTACAGGGAGGGGCTTTCTTT
NA	NA	TRBJ1-1	TRBV19	CASSMTGVVEAFF	TGTGCCAGTAGTATGACAGGAGTAGTTGAAGCTTTCTTT
NA	NA	TRBJ2-1	TRBV28	CALGGSLYNEQFF	TGTGCCTTGGGGGGAAGCCTCTACAATGAGCAGTTCTTC
NA	NA	TRBJ1-5	TRBV28	CASSFPGVGGQPQHF	TGTGCCAGCAGTTTCCCTGGGGTCGGGGGTCAGCCCCAGCATTTT
once	NA	TRBJ1-1	TRBV4-2	CASSQDRVALEAFF	TGTGCCAGCAGCCAAGATCGGGTGGCCCTTGAAGCTTTCTTT
NA	NA	TRBJ2-3	TRBV5-1	CASSWRASATDTQYF	TGCGCCAGCAGCTGGAGGGCTAGCGCTACAGATACGCAGTATTTT
NA	TRBD2	TRBJ2-7	TRBV7-9	CASSLWGTSGSLPYEQYF	TGTGCCAGCAGCTTATGGGGGACTAGCGGGAGTCTACCCTACGAGCAGTACTTC
NA	TRBD2	TRBJ2-7	TRBV7-9	CASSPHIAGVPSEQYF	TGTGCCAGCAGCCCTCACATAGCGGGAGTGCCGAGCGAGCAGTACTTC
NA	TRBD2	TRBJ2-1	TRBV28	CASSRKGTSGRYRGEQFF	TGTGCCAGCAGTAGAAAAGGGACTAGCGGGCGCTATAGGGGTGAGCAGTTCTTC
NA	NA	TRBJ2-3	TRBV19	CASAETSTDTQYF	TGTGCCAGTGCGGAAACCAGCACAGATACGCAGTATTTT
NA	TRBD2	TRBJ2-7	TRBV28	CASSLTSGTYEQYF	TGTGCCAGCAGTTTAACTAGCGGTACCTACGAGCAGTACTTC
NA	NA	TRBJ2-5	TRBV19	CASSIGHGKKETQYF	TGTGCCAGTAGTATTGGACATGGAAAGAAAGAGACCCAGTACTTC
NA	TRBD2	TRBJ2-1	TRBV4-1	CASSQGEGRNEQFF	TGCGCCAGCAGCCAAGGGGAGGGGAGGAATGAGCAGTTCTTC
NA	TRBD2	TRBJ2-1	TRBV30	CAWSRGGYNEQFF	TGTGCCTGGAGTCGCGGGGGGTACAATGAGCAGTTCTTC
NA	TRBD2	TRBJ2-3	TRBV14	CASRKRDYTDTQYF	TGTGCCAGCAGAAAAAGGGACTACACAGATACGCAGTATTTT
NA	NA	TRBJ1-4	TRBV10-2	CASSDVMTNEKLFF	TGCGCCAGCAGTGACGTTATGACTAATGAAAAACTGTTTTTT
NA	TRBD1	TRBJ2-1	TRBV27	CASSPLPGQGESEQFF	TGTGCCAGCAGTCCCCTCCCGGGACAGGGCGAATCTGAGCAGTTCTTC
many	TRBD1	TRBJ1-1	TRBV13	CASSLRQGRYSDTEAFF	TGTGCCAGCAGCTTAAGACAGGGTAGGTATTCGGACACTGAAGCTTTCTTT
few	TRBD2	TRBJ2-3	TRBV6-2/TRBV6-3	CASSPVAGELGDTQYF	TGTGCCAGCAGCCCCGTAGCGGGGGAGCTGGGAGATACGCAGTATTTT
NA	NA	TRBJ1-2	TRBV19	CASGTGLGGYTF	TGTGCCAGTGGAACAGGGCTGGGGGGCTACACCTTC
NA	TRBD2	TRBJ2-7	TRBV11-2	CASDSGGGGYEQYF	TGTGCCAGCGACTCCGGAGGCGGGGGTTACGAGCAGTACTTC
once	TRBD1	TRBJ2-7	TRBV28	CASRTGGAYEQYF	TGTGCCAGCAGAACAGGGGGCGCGTACGAGCAGTACTTC